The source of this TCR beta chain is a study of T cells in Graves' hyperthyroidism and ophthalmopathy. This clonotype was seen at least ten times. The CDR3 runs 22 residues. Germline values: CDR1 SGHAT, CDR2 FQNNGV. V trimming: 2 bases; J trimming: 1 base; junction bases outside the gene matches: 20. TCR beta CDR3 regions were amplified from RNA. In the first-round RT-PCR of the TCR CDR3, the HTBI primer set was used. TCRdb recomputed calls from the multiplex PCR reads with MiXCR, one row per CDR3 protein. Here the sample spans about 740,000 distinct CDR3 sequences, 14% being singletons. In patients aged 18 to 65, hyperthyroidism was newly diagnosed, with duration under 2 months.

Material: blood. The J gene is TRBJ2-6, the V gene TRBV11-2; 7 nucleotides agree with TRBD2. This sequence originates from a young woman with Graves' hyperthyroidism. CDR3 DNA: TGTGCCAGCAGCTTAAAGGGAGGCTTTGGACGGGAGGTAGTATCTGGGGCCAACGTCCTGACTTTC. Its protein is CASSLKGGFGREVVSGANVLTF.